This T cell receptor beta chain came from a study of blood T cell repertoires in COVID-19. Study overall: The study drew acute and convalescent COVID-19 samples from the United States, Italy and Spain.

The CDR3 spans 12 residues. V was pared by 6 bases and J by 5 bases, with 9 bases between. Clones were read by immunoSEQ multiplex PCR, and TCRdb kept only the in-frame ones, dropping some. The sample has some 150,000 clones; 80% to 90% are singletons. Participants' own reports of clinical history determined their cohort assignment. What was sequenced was PBMCs or T cells enriched from blood (not recorded which). The chain couples TRBV12-3 or TRBV12-4 to TRBJ2-3, with D maybe TRBD2 (5 bases). This TCR was sampled from a man aged 50 or older who had recovered from COVID-19. CDR3 loop: CASSLAGDTQYF. The CDR3 DNA reads as TGTGCCAGCAGCCTCGCGGGAGATACGCAGTATTTT.